These 10 T cell receptor beta chains share one sample of origin, sequenced in a study of T-cell memory formation after mild COVID-19. TCRdb analysed the 5' RACE reads with MiXCR anew, one entry per CDR3 protein. Of 400,000 to 500,000 distinct CDR3 sequences listed, around 20% were seen once; the top ten hold about 8.8%. Source material: PBMCs or a T cell subset sorted from them (not recorded which). All receptors derive from an adult woman who had mild COVID-19 (a few samples of this study predate the infection). Cell type and time point are not known.

The CDR3 sequence: CASSLGLAGADTGELFF. The CDR3 region has the DNA TGCGCCAGCAGCTTGGGACTAGCGGGAGCTGACACCGGGGAGCTGTTTTTT. The chain combines TRBV5-1 with TRBJ2-2; 12 positions agree with TRBD2. The germline V gene encodes CDR1 SGHRS and CDR2 YFSETQ. This CDR3 is 17 amino acids long. The trim removed 0 bases at V and 3 bases at J, leaving 3 bases unmatched.

This clonotype was counted only a few times. The chain carries TRBV21-1 and TRBJ2-5. TRBV21-1 corresponds to a pseudogene. The CDR3 sequence is 15 residues long. The CDR3 here is CASSKEVPGRETQYF. DNA for the CDR3: TGTGCCAGCAGCAAAGAAGTACCAGGTCGAGAGACCCAGTACTTC.

This clonotype appeared once. The J gene is TRBJ2-7, the V gene TRBV2, with D unresolved. The germline gives CDR1 SNHLY, CDR2 FYNNEI. CDR3 length equals 18 residues. The CDR3 spells CACGKGSASIGLHYEQYF. The CDR3 DNA reads TGTGCTTGTGGGAAGGGTTCTGCCAGCATCGGGCTTCACTACGAGCAGTACTTC. The variable domain in full, with the rest retrieved from reference TRBV2 and TRBJ2-7, is EPEVTQTPSHQVTQMGQEVILRCVPISNHLYFYWYRQILGQKVEFLVSFYNNEISEKSEIFDDQFSVERPDGSNFTLKIRSTKLEDSAMYFCACGKGSASIGLHYEQYFGPGTRLTVT.

The chain is built from TRBV6-1 and TRBJ2-1; 8 nucleotides align to TRBD1. This CDR3 region has 15 residues. The V segment lost 5 bases and the J segment 3 bases; nucleotides outside the gene matches: 6. Germline CDR1 is MNHNS and CDR2 is SASEGT. Here the CDR3 reads CASSFRQGNYNEQFF. In DNA, the CDR3 is TGTGCCAGCAGTTTCCGACAGGGGAACTACAATGAGCAGTTCTTC.

CDR3 DNA: TGTGCCAGCAGCAAGAGGCCACTAGCGGGGGATACGCAGTATTTT. This sequence encodes CASSKRPLAGDTQYF. This chain connects TRBV7-2 to TRBJ2-3; 10 bases match TRBD2. Looked up from germline, CDR1 is SGHTA and CDR2 is FQGNSA. V dropped 5 bases and J dropped 6; count of bases not matched to a gene: 8. The CDR3 contains 15 residues.

There are a few counts of this clonotype. The J gene is TRBJ2-1, the V gene TRBV30; 10 bases match TRBD1. The V gene end was trimmed by 5 bases and the J gene end by 4 bases; junction bases not matched to a gene: 2. Germline CDR1 reads GTSNPN; CDR2 reads SVGIG (reference sequence). The CDR3 is made up of 13 amino acids. This CDR3 is CAWRDRGYNEQFF. CDR3 DNA: TGTGCCTGGCGGGACAGGGGTTACAATGAGCAGTTCTTC.

V usage is TRBV6-5 and J usage is TRBJ2-4; unclear D gene. Trimming shortened V by 0 bases and J by 0 bases, and 6 bases separated the two germline ends. There are 15 residues in the CDR3. Germline V gene data show CDR1 as MNHEY and CDR2 as SVGAGI. The CDR3 region is CASSYSSEAKNIQYF. CDR3 DNA sequence: TGTGCCAGCAGTTACTCGTCAGAAGCCAAAAACATTCAGTACTTC.

The chain is built from TRBV12-3 or TRBV12-4 and TRBJ2-7; tentative D call: TRBD2 (6 bases). The CDR3 is 14 amino acids. Trimming left V 1 base short and J 6 bases short, with 13 bases between. CDR3 nucleotide sequence: TGTGCCAGCAGTTTAGGGAGAGGAGGGAGCGAGCAGTACTTC. This sequence encodes CASSLGRGGSEQYF.

In this sample, this clonotype turned up a few times. The V and J genes are TRBV29-1 and TRBJ1-1; a weak D match, TRBD1 (5 bases). Germline V CDR1 and CDR2: SQVTM, ANQGSEA. V was cut by 6 bases and J by 4 bases, with 12 bases left in between. The CDR3 runs to 12 residues. CDR3 DNA: TGCAGCGTGGAACAGGATAGCACTGAAGCTTTCTTT. It translates to CSVEQDSTEAFF.

CDR3 in amino acids: CASSRGGKSPLHF. The CDR3 DNA reads as TGTGCCAGCAGCAGGGGTGGGAAATCACCCCTCCACTTT. V and J are TRBV12-3 or TRBV12-4 and TRBJ1-6; weak D call: TRBD1 (6 bases). The V end lost 6 bases, the J end lost 10 bases, and 13 bases lay between the germline ends. The CDR3 loop spans 13 amino acids.